This entry lists 16 T cell receptor beta chains sequenced from one sample in a study of cytomegalovirus exposure and HLA in healthy donors. The PCR employed 60 Vbeta primers together with 13 Jbeta primers. Sequenced by immunoSEQ multiplex PCR; TCRdb stores in-frame clones only, minus some. The sample has about 210,000 clones; about four fifths are singletons. What was sequenced was PBMCs. The receptors come from a woman between 45 and 65 years old in good health and CMV-seropositive.

The chain joins TRBV7-8 to TRBJ1-1, with 7 bases that match TRBD1. From germline, CDR1 is SGHVS and CDR2 FQNEAQ. V shed 1 base and J 0 bases; nucleotides not matched to a gene: 2. CDR3 length: 15 residues. CDR3 nucleotide sequence: TGTGCCAGCAGCTTAGGGGACAGTCTGAACACTGAAGCTTTCTTT. Encoded protein: CASSLGDSLNTEAFF.

The CDR3 nucleotides are TGTGCCAGCAGCTTATTGGACAGGGGGATAACCAAAAACATTCAGTACTTC. It encodes CASSLLDRGITKNIQYF. The chain carries TRBV7-2 and TRBJ2-4; TRBD1 aligns across 10 bases. J was trimmed by 2 bases and V by 2 bases; bases with no gene match: 6. Germline CDR1 reads SGHTA; CDR2 reads FQGNSA. The CDR3 is 17 amino acids.

V is TRBV27 and J is TRBJ1-2; D may be TRBD1 (6 bases). Trimming shortened V by 1 base and J by 7 bases, and 13 bases separated the two germline ends. Germline CDR1 reads MNHEY; CDR2 reads SMNVEV (reference sequence). The CDR3 is made up of 14 amino acids. The CDR3 nucleotides read TGTGCCAGCAGTTTATTGTCAGGGGCGTCTGGCTACACCTTC. Its protein product is CASSLLSGASGYTF.

The chain is built from TRBV7-9 and TRBJ2-1, with no clear D. Germline lookup yields CDR1 SEHNR and CDR2 FQNEAQ (reference sequence). This CDR3 region has 12 residues. Trimming took off 2 bases at V and 7 bases at J, with 6 bases between the two ends. CDR3 sequence reads: CASSLLSNEQFF. The DNA for the CDR3 is TGTGCCAGCAGCTTATTGTCTAATGAGCAGTTCTTC.

J is TRBJ2-2 and V is TRBV30, with D possibly being TRBD1 (6 bases). The CDR3 totals 16 residues. Trimming removed 4 bases from V and 0 bases from J, with 15 bases in between. From germline, CDR1 is GTSNPN and CDR2 SVGIG (reference sequence). CDR3 region: CAWTPGATTNTGELFF. The CDR3 coding sequence is TGTGCCTGGACCCCAGGGGCAACCACGAACACCGGGGAGCTGTTTTTT.

The V call is TRBV7-2, the J call TRBJ2-1; no reliable D call. Trimming cost V 5 bases and J 2 bases, with 7 bases left between them. This CDR3 has 13 residues. CDR1 is SGHTA, CDR2 FQGNSA, per germline. The CDR3: CASSPLPYNEQFF. The CDR3 bases are TGTGCCAGCAGCCCCCTACCCTACAATGAGCAGTTCTTC.

This chain links TRBV19 with TRBJ2-7; 10 nucleotides agree with TRBD1. CDR3 length: 14 amino acids. The germline V gene has CDR1 LNHDA and CDR2 SQIVND (reference sequence). V gave up 6 bases and J gave up 4 bases; unmatched junction bases: 6. The CDR3 loop reads CASSGQGDGYEQYF. The CDR3 DNA sequence: TGTGCCAGTAGCGGACAGGGGGATGGGTACGAGCAGTACTTC. Full variable domain (rest looked up from reference TRBV19 and TRBJ2-7): DGGITQSPKYLFRKEGQNVTLSCEQNLNHDAMYWYRQDPGQGLRLIYYSQIVNDFQKGDIAEGYSVSREKKESFPLTVTSAQKNPTAFYLCASSGQGDGYEQYFGPGTRLTVT.

The V gene is TRBV5-1, the J gene TRBJ2-5; 12 positions agree with TRBD2. The V and J ends lost 0 bases and 7 bases, in that order; junction bases with no gene match: 10. The CDR3 contains 17 residues. The germline V gene encodes CDR1 SGHRS and CDR2 YFSETQ. The CDR3 bases are TGCGCCAGCAGCTTGGATCTAGCGGGGGGGCGAATAGGGACCCAGTACTTC. Translated: CASSLDLAGGRIGTQYF.

The chain carries TRBV27 and TRBJ1-1, with TRBD1 matching 8 bases. The J segment lost 0 bases and the V segment lost 5 bases, leaving 8 bases of the junction unmatched. The germline V gene has CDR1 MNHEY and CDR2 SMNVEV (reference sequence). This CDR3 is built from 16 residues. This chain's CDR3 is CASSPGQGLMNTEAFF. For the CDR3, the DNA is TGTGCCAGCAGTCCTGGACAGGGCCTCATGAACACTGAAGCTTTCTTT.

The chain joins TRBV5-1 to TRBJ1-2, with 9 bases that match TRBD1. Trimming cost V 0 bases and J 7 bases; bases outside gene matches: 10. The length of the CDR3 is 16 residues. The germline V gene encodes CDR1 SGHRS and CDR2 YFSETQ. The CDR3 sequence is CASSLDISGTGTGYTF. The CDR3 DNA reads as TGCGCCAGCAGCTTGGATATTTCTGGGACAGGGACTGGCTACACCTTC.

The CDR3 region has the DNA TGTGCCAGCAGCTCCTCGGGACACCACAATGAGCAGTTCTTC. Translating it yields CASSSSGHHNEQFF. The V gene is TRBV7-9, the J gene TRBJ2-1, with D possibly being TRBD1 (6 bases). Germline V CDR1 and CDR2: SEHNR, FQNEAQ (reference sequence). The V end was cut by 4 bases, the J end by 5 bases, with 12 bases between. The CDR3 is 14 residues long.

The chain joins TRBV7-8 to TRBJ1-1; tentative D call: TRBD1 (5 bases). V was shortened by 2 bases and J by 4 bases, with 11 bases between the two germline ends. This CDR3 has 14 residues. Germline CDR1 is SGHVS and CDR2 is FQNEAQ. The CDR3 spells CASSLSREATEAFF. In DNA form, the CDR3 reads TGTGCCAGCAGCTTATCCAGGGAGGCCACTGAAGCTTTCTTT.

The gene calls are TRBV9 and TRBJ1-3; D possibly corresponds to TRBD1 (5 bases). The CDR3 consists of 17 residues. Germline V gene sequence: CDR1 SGDLS, CDR2 YYNGEE. V was clipped by 1 base and J by 0 bases, with 14 bases between them. CDR3 bases: TGTGCCAGCAGCGTACCCGCCGGGGGTAGCTCTGGAAACACCATATATTTT. It codes for CASSVPAGGSSGNTIYF.

The chain combines TRBV7-9 with TRBJ2-7, with 7 bases identical to TRBD2. The length of the CDR3 is 14 residues. CDR1 and CDR2 from the germline V gene are SEHNR and FQNEAQ (reference sequence). V gave up 5 bases and J gave up 3 bases; unmatched junction bases: 7. CDR3 nucleotides: TGTGCCAGCAGCCCTAGCGGACAAGACTACGAGCAGTACTTC. Its translation is CASSPSGQDYEQYF. The variable domain in full, with the rest retrieved from reference TRBV7-9 and TRBJ2-7, is DTGVSQNPRHKITKRGQNVTFRCDPISEHNRLYWYRQTLGQGPEFLTYFQNEAQLEKSRLLSDRFSAERPKGSFSTLEIQRTEQGDSAMYLCASSPSGQDYEQYFGPGTRLTVT.

Remarks on this clone: Other DNA sequences within the sample encode an identical CDR3. The chain has TRBV7-9 and TRBJ1-1, with 7 bases matching TRBD1. Germline CDR1 SEHNR, CDR2 FQNEAQ (reference sequence). The V segment lost 2 bases and the J segment 3 bases; nucleotides outside the gene matches: 0. The CDR3 consists of 13 residues. Here the CDR3 DNA reads TGTGCCAGCAGCTTACAGGGGGACACTGAAGCTTTCTTT. It translates to CASSLQGDTEAFF.

The chain recombines TRBV5-1 with TRBJ1-4; tentatively, D is TRBD1 (6 bases). Germline V gene data show CDR1 as SGHRS and CDR2 as YFSETQ. This CDR3 spans 14 amino acids. Trimming removed 3 bases at V and 6 bases at J, with 12 bases between. The CDR3 region is CASSSPGVDEKLFF. The CDR3 DNA follows: TGCGCCAGCAGCTCTCCAGGGGTTGATGAAAAACTGTTTTTT.